These 18 T cell receptor beta chains originate from one sample sequenced in a study of CD8+ T cells in alopecia areata. TCR sequencing used cDNA made by reverse transcription of extracted RNA. Method: immunoSEQ multiplex PCR; TCRdb's copy keeps in-frame clones and lacks some. This sample has 90,000 to 120,000 clones, with around 84% found just once. The treatment here: oral pan-JAK inhibitor, 5-10 mg twice daily. The sample in question was CD8+ T cells sorted from blood, obtained at week 24, from a patient treated with tofacitinib. These receptors were taken from a human donor with alopecia areata.

This chain connects TRBV19 to TRBJ1-1; 7 nucleotides match TRBD1. The germline V gene has CDR1 LNHDA and CDR2 SQIVND (reference sequence). V lost 10 bases and J lost 1; bases outside the gene matches: 6. The CDR3 covers 13 residues. The CDR3 DNA reads TGTGCCACCAGGGACAGCTCGAACACTGAAGCTTTCTTT. Translated, it gives CATRDSSNTEAFF.

This clone is a singleton in its sample. The chain is built from TRBV5-1 and TRBJ2-5, with a tentative D call TRBD1 (6 bases). The V end was cut by 6 bases, the J end by 5 bases, with 11 bases between. The CDR3 is 12 amino acids. Germline V CDR1 and CDR2: SGHRS, YFSETQ. The DNA for the CDR3 is TGCGCCAGCATGGGGGACATGGAGACCCAGTACTTC. It translates to CASMGDMETQYF.

The V and J genes are TRBV4-1 and TRBJ2-2, with D possibly matching TRBD1 (6 bases). This CDR3 comprises 16 residues. Deletions cut 4 bases from V and 2 bases from J, with 14 bases between. The germline V gene encodes CDR1 MGHRA and CDR2 YSYEKL. This CDR3 reads CASSPSTGRNTGELFF. The CDR3 region has the DNA TGCGCCAGCAGCCCCAGTACAGGGAGAAACACCGGGGAGCTGTTTTTT.

This chain uses TRBV7-8 with TRBJ2-7; D gene ambiguous. Trimming took 5 bases from V and 6 from J, leaving 23 bases between them. Germline CDR1 and CDR2: SGHVS and FQNEAQ. The CDR3 runs to 16 residues. The CDR3 spells CASSVGYRRGVIEQYF. The CDR3, as DNA: TGTGCCAGCAGCGTCGGGTACCGAAGAGGAGTAATCGAGCAGTACTTC.

The chain employs TRBV5-4 and TRBJ2-1; D remains unclear. CDR3 length: 15 residues. Germline CDR1 is SGHNT and CDR2 is YYREEE (reference sequence). Trimming removed 5 bases at V and 2 bases at J, with 14 bases between. CDR3 in amino acids: CASRSTRRTYNEQFF. The CDR3 coding sequence is TGTGCCAGCAGATCCACACGCCGAACCTACAATGAGCAGTTCTTC.

The genes are TRBV7-2 and TRBJ2-1; unclear D gene. The CDR3 loop spans 17 amino acids. The germline gives CDR1 SGHTA, CDR2 FQGNSA. V was clipped by 0 bases and J by 3 bases, with 15 bases between them. The CDR3 reads CASSLARGRTIYNEQFF. CDR3 bases: TGTGCCAGCAGCTTAGCGCGCGGCAGAACAATCTACAATGAGCAGTTCTTC.

This clone was counted between two and nine times. V usage is TRBV7-9 and J usage is TRBJ2-5; D is undetermined. CDR1 SEHNR and CDR2 FQNEAQ come from the germline V gene (reference sequence). This CDR3 spans 11 amino acids. The V end was cut by 10 bases, the J end by 5 bases, with 11 bases between. The CDR3 is CATSFEETQYF. CDR3 sequence (DNA): TGTGCCACGTCATTCGAGGAGACCCAGTACTTC.

The chain joins TRBV7-2 to TRBJ2-3, with TRBD2 matching over 8 bases. The CDR3 length is 16 residues. The V segment lost 5 bases and the J segment 2 bases; nucleotides outside the gene matches: 9. Germline values: CDR1 SGHTA, CDR2 FQGNSA. The CDR3 DNA follows: TGTGCCAGCAGCCAAATTCGGACTAGCCTCACAGATACGCAGTATTTT. Its protein product is CASSQIRTSLTDTQYF.

The genes are TRBV29-1 and TRBJ2-3; D call uncertain. Germline CDR1 SQVTM, CDR2 ANQGSEA. This CDR3 is built from 13 residues. Trimming removed 3 bases at V and 1 base at J, with 8 bases between. CDR3 in DNA: TGCAGCGTTGATACTGGGGGCACAGATACGCAGTATTTT. Amino acid sequence: CSVDTGGTDTQYF.

The genes are TRBV4-3 and TRBJ1-6; D ambiguous. The CDR3 runs 14 residues. Germline V gives CDR1 LGHNA, CDR2 YSLEER. The germline V and J ends were trimmed by 0 bases and 7 bases, with 7 bases remaining between them. The CDR3 nucleotides read TGCGCCAGCAGCCAAGAATTTGCAAATTCACCCCTCCACTTT. Translating it yields CASSQEFANSPLHF.

The genes are TRBV2 and TRBJ2-1; D could derive from TRBD1 or TRBD2 (6 bases each). CDR3 length equals 16 residues. Germline CDR1 and CDR2: SNHLY and FYNNEI. V gave up 6 bases and J gave up 0 bases, with 15 bases separating them. CDR3 bases: TGTGCCAGCAGCGGTACGGGGGCCTTCTCCTACAATGAGCAGTTCTTC. Its protein is CASSGTGAFSYNEQFF.

The chain uses TRBV6-6 and TRBJ1-1; D may be TRBD1 (6 bases). The germline gives CDR1 MNHNY, CDR2 SVGAGI (reference sequence). The CDR3 runs to 14 residues. V shed 5 bases and J shed 1 base, with 11 bases lying between them. The CDR3 is CASSTQGGNTEAFF. In DNA form, the CDR3 reads TGTGCCAGCAGTACACAGGGAGGGAACACTGAAGCTTTCTTT.

The V gene is TRBV5-6, the J gene TRBJ2-7; 10 bases match TRBD1. Losses at the gene ends were 4 bases for V and 7 bases for J; bases not matched to a gene: 20. CDR3 length: 18 residues. The germline gives CDR1 SGHDT, CDR2 YYEEEE. The chain's CDR3 is CASSPEFTGTGAVEEQYF. CDR3 in DNA: TGTGCCAGCAGCCCAGAATTCACCGGGACAGGGGCGGTGGAAGAGCAGTACTTC.

The chain is built from TRBV19 and TRBJ1-5, with 7 bases lining up with TRBD1. Germline V gene data show CDR1 as LNHDA and CDR2 as SQIVND (reference sequence). Trimming at V came to 5 bases and at J to 11 bases, leaving 18 bases not matched to a gene. The CDR3 runs 16 residues. The CDR3 DNA reads TGTGCCAGTAGTGCCCGGACAGGTTCCAATCAGCAGGCCCAGCATTTT. It yields the protein CASSARTGSNQQAQHF.

This clone was counted a few times. The J gene is TRBJ2-2, the V gene TRBV4-3, with 8 bases fitting TRBD2. Losses at the gene ends were 4 bases for V and 0 bases for J; bases not matched to a gene: 10. This CDR3 is built from 18 residues. Germline-derived CDR1 and CDR2 are LGHNA and YSLEER. CDR3 sequence reads: CASSLGAGGYANTGELFF. Here the CDR3 DNA reads TGCGCCAGCAGCCTGGGGGCGGGGGGCTACGCGAACACCGGGGAGCTGTTTTTT.

The chain employs TRBV6-1 and TRBJ1-5, with TRBD1 as a possible D gene (6 bases). The CDR3 covers 14 residues. The germline CDR1 and CDR2 sequences are MNHNS and SASEGT. Trimming shortened V by 3 bases and J by 4 bases, and 10 bases separated the two germline ends. The CDR3 DNA reads TGTGCCAGCAGTGATTTAGGGGGAAATCAGCCCCAGCATTTT. Translating gives CASSDLGGNQPQHF.

The chain has TRBV7-6 and TRBJ1-5; D unclear. The CDR3 is made up of 14 amino acids. Per germline, CDR1 SGHVS and CDR2 FNYEAQ. Trimming stripped 2 bases from V and 8 bases from J, with 13 bases between. The CDR3 here is CASSLISRLEPQHF. In DNA form, the CDR3 reads TGTGCCAGCAGCTTAATATCCCGTCTGGAGCCCCAGCATTTT.

CDR3 residues: CASSSERGYGFF. CDR3 coding DNA: TGTGCCAGCAGCTCGGAGCGGGGGTACGGGTTCTTC. The chain couples TRBV7-6 to TRBJ2-1, with 8 bases identical to TRBD2. This CDR3 is 12 amino acids long. Germline CDR1 SGHVS, CDR2 FNYEAQ. J was trimmed by 15 bases and V by 4 bases; bases with no gene match: 8.